The present T cell receptor (beta chain) was sequenced within a study of CD8 T cells in ankylosing spondylitis. Points on this clonotype: Its antigen is undetermined.

Quantitative molecular-barcoded 5'-RACE generated the TCR beta libraries. TCRdb recomputed calls from the 5' RACE reads with MiXCR, one row per CDR3 protein. Among 240,000 or so distinct CDR3 sequences, about 10% were seen once, and the ten largest hold under 8%. Overall study findings and caveats: Significant enrichment of disease-linked clones was reportedly seen in matched ankylosing spondylitis synovial fluid. Reactive arthritis synovial fluid and blood previously showed some of these motif variants. Fewer than ten highly homologous variants made up a TCR beta motif, and this motif appeared characteristic of ankylosing spondylitis blood.

Germline CDR1 is SGHTA and CDR2 is FQGTGA. The CDR3 has 13 amino acids. V shed 5 bases and J shed 1 base, with 6 bases lying between them. The TCR comes from a male donor with ankylosing spondylitis or in good health (not recorded which). The specimen sequenced was blood, either unsorted or a sorted T cell fraction (not recorded which). The gene calls are TRBV7-3 and TRBJ1-5; a possible D gene is TRBD1 (6 bases). DNA of the CDR3: TGTGCCAGCAGCGGACAGAGCAATCAGCCCCAGCATTTT. Its protein product is CASSGQSNQPQHF.